The 31 T cell receptor beta chains below were found in one sample sequenced in a study of T cells after yellow fever vaccination. One entry per CDR3 protein results from TCRdb running MiXCR on the 5' RACE reads. This table holds about 68,000 distinct CDR3 sequences, less than 8.5% found once. The material sequenced was CD8+ T cells sorted from PBMCs, taken roughly seven weeks after the first yellow fever vaccination. The receptors come from a man younger than 35 who received the YFV17D yellow fever vaccine.

The table lists this clonotype with a few counts. V gene TRBV21-1 combines with J gene TRBJ1-5; the DNA was not compared with TRBD1, the D call given in the table. TRBV21-1 is flagged as a pseudogene. This CDR3 comprises 14 residues. As DNA, the CDR3 is TGTGCCACCTCACAGGGACAGGGGAATCAGCCCCAGCATTTT. Its protein is CATSQGQGNQPQHF.

This clonotype was seen ten or more times. This chain connects TRBV6-5 to TRBJ2-2; D is unclear. The CDR3 extends over 14 amino acids. With 0 bases removed from V and 5 bases from J, the gap between germline ends came to 7 bases. The V gene's germline CDR1 is MNHEY and CDR2 SVGAGI. This chain's CDR3 is CASSYSRITGELFF. For the CDR3, the DNA is TGTGCCAGCAGTTACTCGAGGATTACCGGGGAGCTGTTTTTT.

The sample holds a few counts of this clonotype. The junction departs from germline at one end; a sequencing error may be responsible. J is TRBJ2-2 and V is TRBV19; D possibly corresponds to TRBD1 (6 bases). CDR1 LNHDA and CDR2 SQIVND come from the germline V gene (reference sequence). The CDR3 length is 13 residues. The CDR3 loop is CASSIVAKGPDRF. The CDR3 region has the DNA TGTGCCAGTAGTATAGTCGCGAAGGGCCCGGACAGATTT.

This clonotype was counted ten times or more. CDR3: CASSLGLQSYEQYF. In DNA form, the CDR3 reads TGTGCCAGCAGTTTAGGACTGCAATCCTACGAGCAGTACTTC. The J gene is TRBJ2-7, the V gene TRBV12-3 or TRBV12-4; D remains ambiguous. The V end lost 1 base, the J end lost 1 base, and 8 bases lay between the germline ends. The CDR3 runs to 14 residues.

Note on this clonotype: Possible read error: a much larger clone is one base away. The chain couples TRBV7-9 to TRBJ1-2; 8 positions match TRBD1. Germline assignment: CDR1 SEHNR and CDR2 FQNEAQ (reference sequence). The CDR3 runs 14 residues. As DNA, the CDR3 is TGTGCCGGCAGCCCCGGACAGGGTCACTATGGCTACACCTTC. This translates into CAGSPGQGHYGYTF.

This clonotype was observed a handful of times. The chain joins TRBV5-4 to TRBJ2-4; TRBD1 matches at 7 bases. CDR1 and CDR2 from the germline V gene are SGHNT and YYREEE (reference sequence). V lost 4 bases, J lost 8 bases, and 3 bases stayed unmatched. The CDR3 runs 12 residues. The CDR3 spells CASSLTGDIQYF. The CDR3 region has the DNA TGTGCCAGCAGCCTCACAGGGGACATTCAGTACTTC.

The chain is built from TRBV7-2 and TRBJ2-3; the match to TRBD2 covers 9 bases. Unmatched junction bases numbered 5, after V lost 2 bases and J lost 2 bases. The germline V gene encodes CDR1 SGHTA and CDR2 FQGNSA. The CDR3 runs to 16 residues. CDR3 nucleotide sequence: TGTGCCAGCAGCTTACTAGCGGGGACGATCACAGATACGCAGTATTTT. This codes for CASSLLAGTITDTQYF.

In this sample, this clonotype turned up a few times. CDR3 coding DNA: TGTGCCAGCAGTGAGATCGAGCAGTACGTC. It encodes CASSEIEQYV. V usage is TRBV2 and J usage is TRBJ2-7; D is uncertain. Deletions cut 3 bases from V and 6 bases from J, with 3 bases between. The germline V gene has CDR1 SNHLY and CDR2 FYNNEI. The CDR3 totals 10 residues.

The sample holds many counts of this clonotype. The chain employs TRBV6-4 and TRBJ2-2; D is ambiguous. V gave up 0 bases and J gave up 7 bases, with 6 bases separating them. This CDR3 comprises 13 residues. The germline gives CDR1 MRHNA, CDR2 SNTAGT. The CDR3 bases are TGTGCCAGCAGTGACTCAGAGGTCGGGGAGCTGTTTTTT. It encodes CASSDSEVGELFF.

In its sample, this clonotype was seen many times. The germline gene is not matched at one end of the junction; a read error may be the cause. The chain uses TRBV12-3 or TRBV12-4 and TRBJ2-3; D unresolved. This CDR3 comprises 12 residues. This CDR3 reads CASSLEHGLVHF. CDR3 in DNA: TGTGCCAGCAGTTTAGAACACGGCTTAGTACATTTT.

Many counts were recorded for this clonotype. The V and J genes are TRBV5-1 and TRBJ2-3; 10 bases fit TRBD1. Trimming removed 4 bases from V and 3 bases from J; junction bases left unmatched: 8. The CDR3 totals 16 residues. The V gene's germline CDR1 is SGHRS and CDR2 YFSETQ. The CDR3 coding sequence is TGCGCCAGCAGCCCTGACAGGGGGCTTAGAACAGATACGCAGTATTTT. Protein: CASSPDRGLRTDTQYF.

For this clonotype: A much larger clone lies a single base off, so this may be a read error. The chain is built from TRBV5-6 and TRBJ2-5, with 9 bases matching TRBD2. CDR1 and CDR2 (germline): SGHDT, YYEEEE. This CDR3 has 13 residues. The CDR3 region has the DNA TGTGCCAGCAGCACGGGCGGGGGGGAGACCCAGCACTTC. It codes for CASSTGGGETQHF.

This clonotype was detected a few times. The gene calls are TRBV6-1 and TRBJ1-2, with D unclear. The germline V gene encodes CDR1 MNHNS and CDR2 SASEGT. Trimming pared 2 bases from V and 1 base from J, leaving 11 bases between. The CDR3 length is 15 residues. DNA for the CDR3: TGTGCCAGCAGTGAATTGCGGCCTTTTAACTATGGCTACACCTTC. Amino acid sequence: CASSELRPFNYGYTF.

The CDR3 region is CASSPTGVGTGELFF. The CDR3 nucleotides read TGTGCCAGTTCCCCCACAGGGGTGGGCACCGGGGAGCTGTTTTTT. This chain uses TRBV19 with TRBJ2-2; 7 nucleotides match TRBD1. The CDR3 has 15 amino acids. Germline trimming cut 8 bases from V and 4 bases from J; bases unmatched to any gene: 10. The V gene's germline CDR1 is LNHDA and CDR2 SQIVND (reference sequence).

The rearrangement joins TRBV4-1 to TRBJ2-1; D is uncertain. V gave up 1 base and J gave up 10 bases, with 14 bases separating them. CDR1 is MGHRA and CDR2 is YSYEKL in the germline V gene. CDR3 size: 14 residues. The CDR3 DNA reads as TGCGCCAGCAGCCAAGTAAGCTTGAAAGGCGAGCAGTTCTTC. This codes for CASSQVSLKGEQFF.

The genes are TRBV7-9 and TRBJ2-3; D call uncertain. Trimming cost V 4 bases and J 6 bases, with 14 bases left between them. The germline CDR1 and CDR2 sequences are SEHNR and FQNEAQ (reference sequence). The CDR3 contains 14 residues. CDR3 loop: CASSSWASRDTQYF. CDR3 bases: TGTGCCAGCAGCTCCTGGGCTAGTCGGGATACGCAGTATTTT.

This clonotype was detected ten times or more. This chain uses TRBV12-3 or TRBV12-4 with TRBJ2-2; TRBD1 matches 9 bases. J was trimmed by 7 bases and V by 7 bases; bases with no gene match: 4. This CDR3 has 13 amino acids. The CDR3 DNA is TGTGCCAGCAAGACAGGGGGGTTCGGGGAGCTGTTTTTT. Translating gives CASKTGGFGELFF.

This clonotype was seen repeatedly, ten times or more. The genes are TRBV7-8 and TRBJ1-4, with 7 positions matching TRBD1. The CDR3 totals 14 residues. Germline CDR1 is SGHVS and CDR2 is FQNEAQ. With V trimmed by 1 base and J by 5 bases, 1 base remained unmatched. The CDR3 DNA reads as TGTGCCAGCAGCTTAGTGACAGGGAATGAAAAACTGTTTTTT. Encoded protein: CASSLVTGNEKLFF.

This clonotype was found many times. The V call is TRBV7-9, the J call TRBJ2-1; 7 nucleotides agree with TRBD1. V was pared by 8 bases and J by 0 bases, with 7 bases of the junction left unmatched. The CDR3 covers 15 residues. Germline V gives CDR1 SEHNR, CDR2 FQNEAQ (reference sequence). CDR3 sequence (DNA): TGTGCCAGCCTCGGTCAGGGGGTCTCCTACAATGAGCAGTTCTTC. Residues: CASLGQGVSYNEQFF.

This clonotype was seen a few times. The chain's CDR3 is CASTSGGTSFYNEQFF. The CDR3 coding sequence is TGTGCCAGTACTAGCGGGGGGACCTCCTTCTACAATGAGCAGTTCTTC. The chain couples TRBV2 to TRBJ2-1; 12 bases line up with TRBD2. The CDR3 runs to 16 residues. Germline V gives CDR1 SNHLY, CDR2 FYNNEI. The V gene end was trimmed by 9 bases and the J gene end by 3 bases; junction bases not matched to a gene: 9.

At least ten counts were recorded for this clonotype. This chain connects TRBV6-2 or TRBV6-3 to TRBJ2-1; D is possibly TRBD2 (6 bases). The germline gives CDR1 MNHEY, CDR2 SVGEGT. Trimming shortened V by 3 bases and J by 4 bases, and 16 bases separated the two germline ends. The CDR3 extends over 16 amino acids. CDR3 loop: CASSYGGLRVYNEQFF. CDR3 nucleotides: TGTGCCAGCAGTTATGGGGGGTTACGGGTTTACAATGAGCAGTTCTTC.

V usage is TRBV30 and J usage is TRBJ2-1, with D perhaps being TRBD1 or TRBD2 (6 bases each). Germline CDR1 reads GTSNPN; CDR2 reads SVGIG (reference sequence). CDR3 length equals 13 residues. The V gene lost 5 bases and the J gene lost 3 bases, with 11 bases spanning the gap. The CDR3 protein is CAWQGGGYNEQFF. The CDR3 coding sequence is TGTGCCTGGCAAGGGGGAGGCTACAATGAGCAGTTCTTC. Variable domain in full (rest from reference TRBV30 and TRBJ2-1): SQTIHQWPATLVQPVGSPLSLECTVEGTSNPNLYWYRQAAGRGLQLLFYSVGIGQISSEVPQNLSASRPQDRQFILSSKKLLLSDSGFYLCAWQGGGYNEQFFGPGTRLTVL.

This clonotype showed up many times. The V gene is TRBV5-6, the J gene TRBJ2-5; no firm D call. Per the germline V gene, CDR1 is SGHDT and CDR2 is YYEEEE. Trimming removed 0 bases from V and 3 bases from J, with 15 bases in between. The CDR3 consists of 16 residues. Here the CDR3 reads CASSLVGWTVEETQYF. The CDR3 coding sequence is TGTGCCAGCAGCTTGGTCGGTTGGACGGTGGAAGAGACCCAGTACTTC.

V usage is TRBV6-1 and J usage is TRBJ2-7, with unresolved D. Germline CDR1 and CDR2: MNHNS and SASEGT. Trimming removed 6 bases from V and 1 base from J, with 7 bases in between. This CDR3 region has 12 residues. Written as DNA, the CDR3 is TGTGCCAGCAGCGAGCTATCCTACGAGCAGTACGTC. Amino acids: CASSELSYEQYV.

Many counts were recorded for this clonotype. The V call is TRBV4-3, the J call TRBJ2-3; TRBD2 aligns across 7 bases. Germline-derived CDR1 and CDR2 are LGHNA and YSLEER. The J segment lost 6 bases and the V segment lost 1 base, leaving 7 bases of the junction unmatched. The CDR3 consists of 15 residues. The CDR3 loop is CASSQAWLAADTQYF. The CDR3 nucleotides are TGCGCCAGCAGCCAAGCTTGGCTAGCGGCGGATACGCAGTATTTT.

This rearrangement joins TRBV10-3 to TRBJ1-2; 7 bases are a match to TRBD1. CDR3 length: 18 residues. V was clipped by 2 bases and J by 0 bases; unmatched bases: 12. Germline V gives CDR1 ENHRY, CDR2 SYGVKD. The CDR3 DNA sequence: TGTGCCATCAGTGAGACGGAGACAGGGCTGGATGCTAACTATGGCTACACCTTC. This gives the protein CAISETETGLDANYGYTF.

This clonotype was seen a handful of times. The chain links TRBV12-3 or TRBV12-4 to TRBJ1-2; D uncertain. Trimming took 8 bases from V and 3 from J, leaving 16 bases between them. CDR3 length: 14 amino acids. CDR3 region: CASRLGSRDYGYTF. In DNA form, the CDR3 reads TGTGCCAGCCGCCTTGGTTCGAGGGACTATGGCTACACCTTC.

This clonotype was recorded many times. This chain uses TRBV5-5 with TRBJ1-2; TRBD1 might be the D (5 bases). Looked up from germline, CDR1 is SGHKS and CDR2 is YYEKEE (reference sequence). The V end lost 4 bases, the J end lost 7 bases, and 17 bases lay between the germline ends. The CDR3 extends over 14 amino acids. CDR3 sequence (DNA): TGTGCCAGCAGCGGGGCAGGGCAGGCTGGTGGCTACACCTTC. Translated: CASSGAGQAGGYTF.

The V call is TRBV5-1, the J call TRBJ2-7; 8 nucleotides line up with TRBD2. Germline values: CDR1 SGHRS, CDR2 YFSETQ. V shed 5 bases, J shed 2 bases, and the junction held 6 bases outside the gene matches. The length of the CDR3 is 14 residues. The CDR3 reads CASSPGGGTYEQYV. The CDR3 DNA sequence: TGCGCCAGCAGTCCAGGCGGGGGGACCTACGAGCAGTACGTC.

This clonotype was observed a few times. The chain links TRBV6-5 to TRBJ1-2; D unclear. The germline V gene encodes CDR1 MNHEY and CDR2 SVGAGI. Trimming pared 0 bases from V and 3 bases from J, leaving 8 bases between. The CDR3 covers 14 residues. CDR3 DNA: TGTGCCAGCAGTTACTCTGAGGGCGACTATGGCTACACCTTC. It specifies CASSYSEGDYGYTF.

This chain uses TRBV6-5 with TRBJ2-3; tentative D call: TRBD1 (5 bases). V lost 0 bases, J lost 11 bases, and 9 bases lay in between. This CDR3 contains 12 residues. The germline CDR1 and CDR2 sequences are MNHEY and SVGAGI. The CDR3 DNA follows: TGTGCCAGCAGTTACTCGACCAGGGAGCAGTATTTT. Protein sequence: CASSYSTREQYF.